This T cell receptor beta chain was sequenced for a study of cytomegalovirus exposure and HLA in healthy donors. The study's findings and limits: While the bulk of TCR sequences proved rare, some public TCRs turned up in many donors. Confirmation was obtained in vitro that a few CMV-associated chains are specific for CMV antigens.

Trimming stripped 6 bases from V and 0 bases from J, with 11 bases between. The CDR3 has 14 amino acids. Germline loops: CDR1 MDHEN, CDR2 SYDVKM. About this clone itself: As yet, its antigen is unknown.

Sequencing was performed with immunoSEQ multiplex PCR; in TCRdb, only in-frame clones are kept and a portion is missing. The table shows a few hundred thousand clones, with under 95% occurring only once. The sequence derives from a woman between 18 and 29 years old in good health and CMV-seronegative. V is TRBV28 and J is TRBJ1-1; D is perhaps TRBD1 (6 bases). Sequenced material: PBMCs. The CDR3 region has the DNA TGTGCCAGCAGGGTCGGACAGCTGAACACTGAAGCTTTCTTT. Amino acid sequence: CASRVGQLNTEAFF.